This T cell receptor beta chain comes out of a study of cytomegalovirus exposure and HLA in healthy donors. The PCR ran on 60 Vbeta and 13 Jbeta primers. Sequencing used immunoSEQ multiplex PCR; TCRdb keeps in-frame clones, though not all of them. The sample has about 110,000 clones, around 84% seen once. Trimming took off 2 bases at V and 9 bases at J, with 15 bases between the two ends. The CDR3 runs 14 residues. From germline, CDR1 is SGDLS and CDR2 YYNGEE. The chain combines TRBV9 with TRBJ2-1, with D tentatively TRBD2 (6 bases). The sample comprised PBMCs. This receptor was obtained from a man aged 30 to 45 in good health and CMV-seropositive. The CDR3 here is CASSVRSLGGEQFF. The DNA for the CDR3 is TGTGCCAGCAGCGTCCGGTCTCTGGGGGGTGAGCAGTTCTTC.